A single sample is the source of the 26 T cell receptor beta chains below, sequenced in a study of blood T cells in healthy people across ages (dated by TCRdb to between 2014 and 2016). The library was built by means of 5' RACE. The sample was run on an Illumina HiSeq 2500. A second about 7 to 12 cycle PCR used a sample-barcoded 5' primer and a J-beta primer mix. The raw public reads went through TCRdb reprocessing: fastp at Q25, MiXCR clone calling, in-frame beta chains kept. A single entry per CDR3 protein holds the most common genes and DNA from its merged rows. For this sample there are fewer than 650,000 distinct CDR3 sequences; approximately 26% appear just once. The ten largest make up roughly 3.5% of the sample. This sample was also put to use in a study of T cells of mothers and their children.

Material for sequencing was blood. The source is a boy aged 2 to 10 in good health.

This chain uses TRBV9 with TRBJ2-1, with 7 bases lining up with TRBD2. CDR3 size: 14 residues. V was pared by 4 bases and J by 7 bases, with 8 bases of the junction left unmatched. Per germline, CDR1 SGDLS and CDR2 YYNGEE. The CDR3 sequence is CASSLGVAGNEQFF. In DNA, the CDR3 is TGTGCCAGCAGCCTCGGGGTAGCGGGTAATGAGCAGTTCTTC.

The chain has TRBV7-6 and TRBJ1-1, with 11 bases identical to TRBD1. The CDR3 has 16 amino acids. From germline, CDR1 is SGHVS and CDR2 FNYEAQ. V dropped 1 base and J dropped 5; count of bases not matched to a gene: 6. Here the CDR3 DNA reads TGTGCCAGCAGCTTAGGGACAGGGGGCTCGGGGACTGAAGCTTTCTTT. Protein: CASSLGTGGSGTEAFF.

The chain combines TRBV27 with TRBJ2-5; D call uncertain. The germline gives CDR1 MNHEY, CDR2 SMNVEV (reference sequence). The V and J ends lost 10 bases and 0 bases respectively, with 12 bases between them. CDR3 length: 13 residues. CDR3 in DNA: TGTGCCACCTACGTGGGGTACCAAGAGACCCAGTACTTC. This encodes CATYVGYQETQYF.

This clonotype turned up a few times. The chain recombines TRBV12-3 or TRBV12-4 with TRBJ1-4, with TRBD1 identical over 7 bases. The trim removed 4 bases at V and 8 bases at J, leaving 7 bases unmatched. The CDR3 contains 14 residues. The CDR3: CASSSGTDYEKLFF. In nucleotides, the CDR3 is TGTGCCAGCAGTTCCGGGACAGATTACGAAAAACTGTTTTTT.

The chain has TRBV3-1 and TRBJ2-2; the D is unclear. The germline V gene has CDR1 LGHDT and CDR2 YNNKEL (reference sequence). V lost 7 bases and J lost 2, with 11 bases in between. CDR3 length: 14 amino acids. The CDR3, as DNA: TGTGCCAGCACCCGATTCGGAAACACCGGGGAGCTGTTTTTT. This encodes CASTRFGNTGELFF.

The DNA for the CDR3 is TGCAGCGTTGAATTGCAGGAGAGCTCCTACGAGCAGTACTTC. Protein product: CSVELQESSYEQYF. J is TRBJ2-7 and V is TRBV29-1, with D unclear. CDR1 is SQVTM and CDR2 is ANQGSEA in the germline V gene. V shed 2 bases and J shed 0 bases, with 11 bases lying between them. CDR3 length equals 14 residues.

This chain joins TRBV5-4 and TRBJ1-5, with unresolved D. The CDR3 extends over 20 amino acids. V lost 2 bases and J lost 0, with 24 bases in between. The germline V gene encodes CDR1 SGHNT and CDR2 YYREEE (reference sequence). CDR3 amino acids: CASSLIGPDLGGLSNQPQHF. The CDR3 coding sequence is TGTGCCAGCAGCTTAATAGGACCCGATTTAGGAGGGCTTAGCAATCAGCCCCAGCATTTT.

This clonotype came up a few times. V is TRBV12-3 or TRBV12-4 and J is TRBJ1-4; tentatively, D is TRBD1 (6 bases). The CDR3 length is 16 residues. V was trimmed by 2 bases and J by 6 bases, leaving 16 bases between them. CDR3 DNA: TGTGCCAGCAGTTTATGGGGCCAGGACAGTTATGAAAAACTGTTTTTT. This codes for CASSLWGQDSYEKLFF.

The chain links TRBV3-1 to TRBJ2-3; D is perhaps TRBD2 (5 bases). CDR3 length: 11 residues. Trimming took 3 bases from V and 7 from J, leaving 5 bases between them. Germline CDR1 LGHDT, CDR2 YNNKEL (reference sequence). Written as DNA, the CDR3 is TGTGCCAGCAGCCAGGACTATACGCAGTATTTT. Its protein product is CASSQDYTQYF.

The chain joins TRBV6-5 to TRBJ2-5, with 8 bases identical to TRBD2. The V gene end was trimmed by 10 bases and the J gene end by 5 bases; junction bases not matched to a gene: 6. Germline-derived CDR1 and CDR2 are MNHEY and SVGAGI. The CDR3 has 12 residues. The CDR3 DNA follows: TGTGCCACCGGGACTAGTGTCGAGACCCAGTACTTC. Residues: CATGTSVETQYF.

This clonotype came up a few times. The gene calls are TRBV3-1 and TRBJ2-7; D remains unclear. Germline CDR1 LGHDT, CDR2 YNNKEL (reference sequence). CDR3 length equals 12 residues. Trimming took off 0 bases at V and 6 bases at J, with 6 bases between the two ends. This CDR3 reads CASSQDAVEQYF. CDR3 DNA: TGTGCCAGCAGCCAAGACGCGGTCGAGCAGTACTTC.

The chain has TRBV6-6 and TRBJ2-3, with 7 bases lining up with TRBD2. With 1 base clipped from V and 2 bases from J, the junction kept 6 bases outside the gene matches. Germline assignment: CDR1 MNHNY and CDR2 SVGAGI (reference sequence). This CDR3 comprises 16 residues. CDR3 coding DNA: TGTGCCAGCAGTTACTGGGCGGGAGTGGTCACAGATACGCAGTATTTT. It encodes CASSYWAGVVTDTQYF.

This clonotype was found a few times. V usage is TRBV29-1 and J usage is TRBJ1-2, with unresolved D. This CDR3 has 14 residues. Germline V gene data show CDR1 as SQVTM and CDR2 as ANQGSEA. V was shortened by 0 bases and J by 0 bases, with 8 bases between the two germline ends. CDR3 DNA sequence: TGCAGCGTTGAAGATTCAGGAGCTAACTATGGCTACACCTTC. Encoded protein: CSVEDSGANYGYTF.

This clonotype was observed a handful of times. The chain links TRBV6-5 to TRBJ2-5; 7 bases match TRBD2. The DNA end favors TRBJ2-7, so the J call may be wrong. The CDR3 loop spans 15 amino acids. Germline V gene lookup returns CDR1 MNHEY and CDR2 SVGAGI. In nucleotides, the CDR3 is TGTGCCAGCAGTCCGTTTAGGGGCGGGGGATACGAGCAGTACTTC. Amino acid sequence: CASSPFRGGGYEQYF.

This clonotype occurred many times. This sequence joins TRBV30 and TRBJ1-1, with D unclear. CDR1 and CDR2 from the germline V gene are GTSNPN and SVGIG (reference sequence). Trimming removed 0 bases from V and 5 bases from J, with 13 bases in between. The CDR3 has 14 residues. The CDR3 region has the DNA TGTGCCTGGAGTGTACTTCGCGGCTCGACTGAAGCTTTCTTT. Translation gives CAWSVLRGSTEAFF.

This clonotype has only a few counts. V gene TRBV30 combines with J gene TRBJ2-6, with D perhaps TRBD1 or TRBD2 (6 bases each). V lost 2 bases and J lost 4, with 12 bases in between. Germline assignment: CDR1 GTSNPN and CDR2 SVGIG (reference sequence). The CDR3 sequence is 15 residues long. The CDR3 nucleotides are TGTGCCTGGAGTCGGAGGGGGAGAGGGGCCAACGTCCTGACTTTC. Amino acid sequence: CAWSRRGRGANVLTF.

This chain uses TRBV12-3 or TRBV12-4 with TRBJ2-1, with D possibly TRBD2 on 7 matching bases. The V end lost 4 bases, the J end lost 0 bases, and 13 bases lay between the germline ends. The CDR3 runs 16 residues. For the CDR3, the DNA is TGTGCCAGCAGTTCCGGGGGGCGAAGCTCCTACAATGAGCAGTTCTTC. Its protein is CASSSGGRSSYNEQFF.

The V and J genes are TRBV6-5 and TRBJ2-4; TRBD2 matches 10 bases. J lost 5 bases, V lost 2 bases, and 0 bases had no gene match. Germline assignment: CDR1 MNHEY and CDR2 SVGAGI. This CDR3 contains 14 residues. The CDR3 sequence: CASSYGTSENIQYF. CDR3 sequence (DNA): TGTGCCAGCAGTTACGGGACTAGCGAAAACATTCAGTACTTC.

A note on this clonotype: Since the CDR3 does not end with the conserved phenylalanine or tryptophan, this likely comes from a read error. The V call is TRBV7-9, the J call TRBJ2-7; 8 positions match TRBD2. V gave up 5 bases and J gave up 6 bases; unmatched junction bases: 6. The CDR3 is 13 residues long. The germline V gene has CDR1 SEHNR and CDR2 FQNEAQ (reference sequence). The chain's CDR3 is CASSQNRGGEQYL. CDR3 coding DNA: TGTGCCAGCAGCCAGAACCGGGGGGGCGAGCAGTACCTC.

This clonotype was seen more than once but under ten times. The gene calls are TRBV29-1 and TRBJ1-2; D possibly corresponds to TRBD1 (5 bases). Trimming cost V 7 bases and J 8 bases, with 26 bases left between them. Germline-derived CDR1 and CDR2 are SQVTM and ANQGSEA. The CDR3 is made up of 15 amino acids. The CDR3 loop reads CSAEGGIWQGGGYTF. CDR3 nucleotide sequence: TGCAGCGCCGAGGGCGGGATCTGGCAGGGCGGAGGCTACACCTTC.

The rearrangement links TRBV5-1 to TRBJ2-1, with 9 bases lining up with TRBD2. The CDR3 covers 15 residues. Germline V gene data show CDR1 as SGHRS and CDR2 as YFSETQ. The ends lost 5 bases at V and 4 bases at J; junction bases unmatched: 7. The CDR3 DNA reads TGCGCCAGCAGGAGGGCTAGCGGGGCGTACAATGAGCAGTTCTTC. Protein: CASRRASGAYNEQFF. The entire variable domain, with the rest obtained from reference TRBV5-1 and TRBJ2-1, is as follows: KAGVTQTPRYLIKTRGQQVTLSCSPISGHRSVSWYQQTPGQGLQFLFEYFSETQRNKGNFPGRFSGRQFSNSRSEMNVSTLELGDSALYLCASRRASGAYNEQFFGPGTRLTVL.

This chain joins TRBV19 and TRBJ1-1; D might be TRBD1 (5 bases). Germline CDR1 and CDR2: LNHDA and SQIVND (reference sequence). The V gene lost 3 bases and the J gene lost 4 bases, with 12 bases spanning the gap. The CDR3 contains 14 residues. This chain's CDR3 is CASSIGRGSTEAFF. The DNA of the CDR3 is TGTGCCAGTAGTATCGGTCGGGGGAGCACTGAAGCTTTCTTT. Full variable domain (missing parts from reference TRBV19 and TRBJ1-1): DGGITQSPKYLFRKEGQNVTLSCEQNLNHDAMYWYRQDPGQGLRLIYYSQIVNDFQKGDIAEGYSVSREKKESFPLTVTSAQKNPTAFYLCASSIGRGSTEAFFGQGTRLTVV.

The V gene is TRBV4-3, the J gene TRBJ1-2; D is unclear. Germline CDR1 reads LGHNA; CDR2 reads YSLEER. V was shortened by 0 bases and J by 1 base, with 12 bases between the two germline ends. The CDR3 extends over 16 amino acids. The CDR3 loop reads CASSQDAHGFNYGYTF. CDR3 DNA sequence: TGCGCCAGCAGCCAAGACGCTCATGGGTTTAACTATGGCTACACCTTC.

This clonotype was found a few times. The CDR3 protein is CSVRRVGEQYF. The DNA of the CDR3 is TGCAGCGTTCGCCGGGTGGGTGAGCAGTACTTC. The rearrangement joins TRBV29-1 to TRBJ2-7; D is unclear. Germline CDR1 and CDR2: SQVTM and ANQGSEA. V lost 5 bases and J lost 7, with 12 bases in between. The CDR3 totals 11 residues.

This chain links TRBV9 with TRBJ1-4, with D uncertain. The V end lost 3 bases, the J end lost 0 bases, and 18 bases lay between the germline ends. CDR1 is SGDLS, CDR2 YYNGEE, per germline. CDR3 length equals 18 residues. CDR3 in DNA: TGTGCCAGCAGCGCCCCCACGGATCAACGACCAACTAATGAAAAACTGTTTTTT. Translation gives CASSAPTDQRPTNEKLFF.

This clonotype showed up just a few times. The chain links TRBV20-1 to TRBJ2-7; TRBD1 matches 8 bases. The J call may be mistaken, given a closer DNA end match to TRBJ2-5. The CDR3 consists of 15 residues. Germline V gene data show CDR1 as DFQATT and CDR2 as SNEGSKA (reference sequence). CDR3: CSVSGRQGPRETQYF. In nucleotides, the CDR3 is TGCAGTGTCTCGGGGCGACAGGGGCCGCGAGAGACCCAGTACTTC.